The TCR beta chain under discussion was sequenced for a study of blood T cell repertoires in COVID-19. On the study more broadly: PBMCs, B-cell-depleted T cells, or T cells provided the cDNA or gDNA that made up the material.

In the study's own analysis: Nucleated cell number was recorded as an estimate derived from reference gene primer amplification. The method was immunoSEQ multiplex PCR; TCRdb's version includes in-frame clones alone and lacks a portion of them. V and J calls and clone size follow that table, whereas D and trimming were derived from the DNA. The table shows some 110,000 clones, with 80% to 85% occurring only once. This receptor was taken from a man at least 80 years old with acute or convalescent COVID-19. Sequencing used peripheral blood.

CDR3 sequence reads: CASSFSGADTQYF. In DNA, the CDR3 is TGTGCCAGCAGCTTTTCAGGGGCGGATACGCAGTATTTT. The J gene is TRBJ2-3, the V gene TRBV7-9; the D gene is possibly TRBD1 (6 bases). CDR3 length equals 13 residues. From germline, CDR1 is SEHNR and CDR2 FQNEAQ (reference sequence). With 3 bases removed from V and 6 bases from J, the gap between germline ends came to 10 bases.